This TCR beta chain was documented in a study of CD8 T cells in Susac syndrome. The T cells that were sequenced for TCR beta were CD8+ and CD4+ cells from blood. Included as multiple sclerosis controls were treatment-naive patients who had stable or active relapsing-remitting disease. After extraction with the RNeasy kit, roughly 0.5 to 1 ug of the RNA was reverse transcribed using random hexamers. TCRdb recomputed calls from the immunoSEQ multiplex PCR reads with MiXCR, one row per CDR3 protein. The sample includes 150,000 to 250,000 distinct CDR3 sequences, roughly 96% of them seen just once. The V and J ends lost 5 bases and 3 bases, in that order; junction bases with no gene match: 5. Looked up from germline, CDR1 is MNHEY and CDR2 is SVGEGT. CDR3 length equals 14 residues. Findings and limits, study-wide: It was acknowledged by the study that relatively few individuals were included in its TCR sequencing and HLA analysis.

Comments on this clonotype: The antigen remains undetermined.

The chain joins TRBV6-2 or TRBV6-3 to TRBJ2-7, with 9 bases fitting TRBD2. The sequenced sample consisted of CD4+ T cells from PBMCs. This receptor was identified in a human donor with multiple sclerosis. CDR3 DNA sequence: TGTGCCAGCAGTCCCCTTAGCGGGGGCTACGAGCAGTACTTC. As protein: CASSPLSGGYEQYF.